This T cell receptor (beta chain) stems from a study of beta chain features in type 1 diabetes. Whole-study findings and limits: Shortening that was moderate but significant affected the TCRB CDR3s of Type 1 diabetes patients in all four CD4+ subsets.

Germline V gene sequence: CDR1 MNHEY, CDR2 SVGAGI. The V gene end was trimmed by 5 bases and the J gene end by 5 bases; junction bases not matched to a gene: 5. CDR3 length equals 14 residues. The isolated RNA, all of it, was reverse transcribed, so expressed TCRB transcripts were what got sequenced. Repertoires were generated with immunoSEQ multiplex PCR, while TCRdb's copy carries only in-frame clones and drops some. There are 300,000 to 350,000 clones in the sample; 15% to 20% occur only once, and around 0.04% lies in the top ten. This clone was picked up a small number of times. Its antigen is unidentified.

The sequence was obtained from a young woman in good health. The sequenced sample was naive CD4+ T cells from blood. This chain links TRBV6-5 with TRBJ2-3; 9 positions match TRBD1. This CDR3 is CASSEQGAGDTQYF. In nucleotides, the CDR3 is TGTGCCAGCAGTGAACAGGGGGCGGGAGATACGCAGTATTTT.